Included here is one T cell receptor (beta chain) sequence, with context. The treatment here: around 19 received Ad26.COV2.S at low or high dose, single or two shots; about five received placebo; per-sample allocation not given. At day 63 after the first vaccine or placebo injection, samples were drawn. The sample originates from a study of Ad26.COV2.S vaccination and SARS-CoV-2 variants. Method: immunoSEQ multiplex PCR; TCRdb's copy keeps in-frame clones and lacks some. The table lists under 550,000 clones, around nine tenths of them singletons. In germline, CDR1 is MDHEN, CDR2 SYDVKM. V dropped 5 bases and J dropped 8; count of bases not matched to a gene: 4. This CDR3 contains 14 residues.

The receptor's source is a person between 18 and 59 years old who received the Ad26.COV2.S COVID-19 vaccine or a placebo. This material consisted of peripheral blood, taken in a trial of Ad26.COV2.S vaccine versus placebo. This chain joins TRBV28 and TRBJ2-1; 12 positions agree with TRBD1. The CDR3: CASSGDRGLDEQFF. CDR3 bases: TGTGCCAGCAGTGGGGACAGGGGGCTCGATGAGCAGTTCTTC.